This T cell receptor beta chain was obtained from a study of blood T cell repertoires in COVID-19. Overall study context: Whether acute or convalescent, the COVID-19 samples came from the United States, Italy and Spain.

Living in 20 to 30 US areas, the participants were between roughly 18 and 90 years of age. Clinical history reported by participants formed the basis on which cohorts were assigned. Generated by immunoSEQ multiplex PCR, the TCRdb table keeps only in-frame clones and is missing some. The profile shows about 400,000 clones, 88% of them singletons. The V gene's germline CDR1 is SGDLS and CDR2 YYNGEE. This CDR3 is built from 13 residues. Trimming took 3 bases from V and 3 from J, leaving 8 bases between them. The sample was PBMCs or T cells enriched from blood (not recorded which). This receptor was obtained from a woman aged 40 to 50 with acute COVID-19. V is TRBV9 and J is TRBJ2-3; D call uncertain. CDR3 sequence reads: CASSAPGTDTQYF. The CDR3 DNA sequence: TGTGCCAGCAGCGCCCCAGGAACAGATACGCAGTATTTT. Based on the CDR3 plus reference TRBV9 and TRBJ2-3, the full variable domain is DSGVTQTPKHLITATGQRVTLRCSPRSGDLSVYWYQQSLDQGLQFLIQYYNGEERAKGNILERFSAQQFPDLHSELNLSSLELGDSALYFCASSAPGTDTQYFGPGTRLTVL.